This T cell receptor (beta chain) originates from a study of T cells in tumors after PD-1 blockade. Study as a whole: During anti-PD-1 treatment, some patients continued daily vismodegib 150 mg.

The table came from immunoSEQ multiplex PCR; TCRdb's copy has only in-frame clones and leaves some out. There are 20,000 or so clones in the sample; 81% occur only once, and 25% to 30% lies in the top ten. The CDR3 contains 16 residues. Germline lookup yields CDR1 LGHDT and CDR2 YNNKEL (reference sequence). The V segment lost 4 bases and the J segment 5 bases; nucleotides outside the gene matches: 6. The sequenced sample was PBMCs, obtained after anti-PD-1 therapy. The rearrangement links TRBV3-1 (or the pseudogene TRBV3-2) to TRBJ2-1, with 12 positions matching TRBD1. The sequence was collected from a human donor with advanced basal cell or squamous cell carcinoma (not recorded which). The CDR3 loop is CASSRLGQGANNEQFF. The CDR3 nucleotides read TGTGCCAGCAGCCGGTTGGGACAGGGGGCCAACAATGAGCAGTTCTTC.